Following are 21 T cell receptor beta chains from one sample sequenced in a study of response to subunit inactivated influenza vaccine. TCRdb reprocessed the RT-PCR reads via MiXCR and lists one record per CDR3 protein. The sample records fewer than 600,000 distinct CDR3 sequences, 7.2% being singletons. Sequencing was performed on PBMCs from blood, taken roughly 24 months after vaccination. The receptor set was obtained from a man between 50 and 75 years old who received an inactivated influenza vaccine.

This chain joins TRBV20-1 and TRBJ1-5, with D hard to call. Germline lookup yields CDR1 DFQATT and CDR2 SNEGSKA (reference sequence). The CDR3 is 13 amino acids. Trimming removed 0 bases at V and 5 bases at J, with 8 bases between. The CDR3 bases are TGCAGTGCTAGAGAGCCAGGAGATCAGCCCCAGCATTTT. This gives the protein CSAREPGDQPQHF.

The chain links TRBV6-2 or TRBV6-3 to TRBJ2-6; D unresolved. Trimming took 7 bases from V and 0 from J, leaving 10 bases between them. Germline CDR1 is MNHEY and CDR2 is SVGEGT. The CDR3 loop spans 15 amino acids. Written as DNA, the CDR3 is TGTGCCAGCAAGGCTTTTTCCTCTGGGGCCAACGTCCTGACTTTC. It translates to CASKAFSSGANVLTF.

This clonotype has a handful of counts. The chain links TRBV7-8 to TRBJ2-5; TRBD1 might be the D (6 bases). The germline V and J ends were trimmed by 5 bases and 1 base, with 11 bases remaining between them. Looked up from germline, CDR1 is SGHVS and CDR2 is FQNEAQ. The CDR3 has 14 amino acids. The CDR3, as DNA: TGTGCCAGCAGCGTGACACAGGGCCAAGAGACCCAGTACTTC. Its protein is CASSVTQGQETQYF.

The chain combines TRBV4-2 with TRBJ2-1, with D perhaps TRBD2 (6 bases). V was pared by 0 bases and J by 3 bases, with 15 bases between. This CDR3 has 17 amino acids. Germline V gene lookup returns CDR1 LGHNA and CDR2 YNFKEQ. CDR3 nucleotides: TGTGCCAGCAGCCAAGATTTTCGCGGGGCAAACTACAATGAGCAGTTCTTC. It is translated as CASSQDFRGANYNEQFF.

In its sample, this clonotype was seen a few times. The chain joins TRBV7-2 to TRBJ2-3; 8 nucleotides align to TRBD1. The ends lost 9 bases at V and 4 bases at J; junction bases unmatched: 9. Germline V gives CDR1 SGHTA, CDR2 FQGNSA. CDR3 length equals 14 residues. In DNA form, the CDR3 reads TGTGCCAGTCAGGGGGCCTTTGGAGCAGATACGCAGTATTTT. It translates to CASQGAFGADTQYF.

The sample holds many counts of this clonotype. The V call is TRBV5-1, the J call TRBJ2-1; no reliable D call. The length of the CDR3 is 14 residues. Germline-derived CDR1 and CDR2 are SGHRS and YFSETQ. Deletions cut 0 bases from V and 10 bases from J, with 14 bases between. The CDR3 DNA reads as TGCGCCAGCAGCTTGGATGGAACGGAAGGGGAGCAGTTCTTC. Translated: CASSLDGTEGEQFF.

This clonotype appeared a few times. This chain uses TRBV5-1 with TRBJ2-3; TRBD2 agrees at 9 bases. The germline CDR1 and CDR2 sequences are SGHRS and YFSETQ. This CDR3 contains 15 residues. V lost 0 bases and J lost 2; bases outside the gene matches: 1. Written as DNA, the CDR3 is TGCGCCAGCAGCTTGGGGACTAGCGCCACAGATACGCAGTATTTT. It translates to CASSLGTSATDTQYF. The whole variable domain, filled in from reference TRBV5-1 and TRBJ2-3, reads KAGVTQTPRYLIKTRGQQVTLSCSPISGHRSVSWYQQTPGQGLQFLFEYFSETQRNKGNFPGRFSGRQFSNSRSEMNVSTLELGDSALYLCASSLGTSATDTQYFGPGTRLTVL.

The rearrangement joins TRBV6-1 to TRBJ1-2, with D tentatively TRBD1 (5 bases). The CDR3 extends over 15 amino acids. Germline loops: CDR1 MNHNS, CDR2 SASEGT. Trimming removed 4 bases at V and 5 bases at J, with 17 bases between. The CDR3 protein is CASSGRGRVGYGYTF. The CDR3 DNA follows: TGTGCCAGCAGTGGGAGGGGCAGGGTGGGGTATGGCTACACCTTC.

This clonotype was counted a few times. The CDR3 bases are TGTGCCAGCAGCACCCTAGAAGGGGTCCAAGGAGGGAAGTACTTC. Protein: CASSTLEGVQGGKYF. This chain joins TRBV27 and TRBJ2-7; perhaps TRBD2 as D (6 bases). V gave up 6 bases and J gave up 11 bases, with 26 bases separating them. Germline-derived CDR1 and CDR2 are MNHEY and SMNVEV (reference sequence). This CDR3 spans 15 amino acids.

The rearrangement uses TRBV12-3 or TRBV12-4 and TRBJ1-6, with unresolved D. The CDR3 extends over 14 amino acids. V was shortened by 0 bases and J by 10 bases, with 10 bases between the two germline ends. CDR3 protein: CASSLAGPGSPLHF. CDR3 DNA sequence: TGTGCCAGCAGTTTAGCAGGGCCCGGATCACCCCTCCACTTT.

This clonotype was picked up a small number of times. V usage is TRBV2 and J usage is TRBJ1-4; TRBD1 aligns across 7 bases. There are 15 residues in the CDR3. Trimming at V came to 6 bases and at J to 3 bases, leaving 7 bases not matched to a gene. Germline V gene lookup returns CDR1 SNHLY and CDR2 FYNNEI. CDR3 residues: CASSRGRQANEKLFF. The DNA for the CDR3 is TGTGCCAGCAGCAGGGGGAGGCAGGCTAATGAAAAACTGTTTTTT.

Only a few counts were recorded for this clonotype. This chain links TRBV27 with TRBJ2-1; TRBD2 aligns across 7 bases. Germline values: CDR1 MNHEY, CDR2 SMNVEV (reference sequence). With 7 bases clipped from V and 0 bases from J, the junction kept 12 bases outside the gene matches. This CDR3 region has 17 residues. CDR3 region: CASTIGGSGSSYNEQFF. CDR3 DNA sequence: TGTGCCAGCACTATCGGGGGGTCGGGGAGCTCCTACAATGAGCAGTTCTTC.

The chain carries TRBV28 and TRBJ2-3; 8 bases line up with TRBD1. This CDR3 is 15 amino acids long. V lost 11 bases to trimming and J lost 2 bases; unmatched junction nucleotides: 12. CDR1 is MDHEN and CDR2 is SYDVKM in the germline V gene. The CDR3 bases are TGTGCCGGATCGAGGACAGGGTACTCCACAGATACGCAGTATTTT. It specifies CAGSRTGYSTDTQYF. The variable domain in full, completed from reference TRBV28 and TRBJ2-3, reads DVKVTQSSRYLVKRTGEKVFLECVQDMDHENMFWYRQDPGLGLRLIYFSYDVKMKEKGDIPEGYSVSREKKERFSLILESASTNQTSMYLCAGSRTGYSTDTQYFGPGTRLTVL.

This clonotype was seen repeatedly, ten times or more. The chain links TRBV4-3 to TRBJ1-2, with a possible D match to TRBD1 (5 bases). Germline loops: CDR1 LGHNA, CDR2 YSLEER. CDR3 length: 14 amino acids. V gave up 0 bases and J gave up 7 bases, with 12 bases separating them. The CDR3 sequence: CASSQDRDLPGYTF. The CDR3 bases are TGCGCCAGCAGCCAAGACCGGGACCTTCCTGGCTACACCTTC.

This clonotype was detected only a few times. The genes are TRBV3-1 and TRBJ1-1; 8 bases are shared with TRBD1. The CDR3 consists of 13 residues. Per germline, CDR1 LGHDT and CDR2 YNNKEL (reference sequence). The junction had 1 base not matched to a gene; V was cut back by 3 bases and J by 4 bases. This CDR3 is CASSQGQATEAFF. The CDR3 bases are TGTGCCAGCAGCCAGGGACAGGCCACTGAAGCTTTCTTT.

This clonotype appeared many times. This rearrangement joins TRBV3-1 to TRBJ1-1; the D is unclear. Germline loops: CDR1 LGHDT, CDR2 YNNKEL (reference sequence). V gave up 0 bases and J gave up 10 bases, with 12 bases separating them. The CDR3 is 13 residues long. The CDR3 sequence is CASSQEAFSGAFF. The CDR3 DNA sequence: TGTGCCAGCAGCCAAGAGGCTTTCTCGGGAGCTTTCTTT.

This clonotype was seen only a few times. This sequence joins TRBV20-1 and TRBJ1-1; TRBD1 might be the D (5 bases). V shed 1 base and J shed 1 base, with 16 bases lying between them. CDR1 is DFQATT and CDR2 is SNEGSKA in the germline V gene (reference sequence). The CDR3 has 16 residues. The CDR3 loop reads CSARGGPDNANTEAFF. The DNA for the CDR3 is TGCAGTGCTAGAGGAGGGCCGGACAACGCGAACACTGAAGCTTTCTTT.

For this clonotype: A much larger clone differs from this one at a single base, so this may be a read error. The CDR3 loop reads CASSQVGLNTEAFF. The CDR3 bases are TGTGCCAGCAGCCAAGTAGGGCTGAACACTGAAGCTTTCTTT. V usage is TRBV4-2 and J usage is TRBJ1-1; no reliable D call. Between the trimmed V and J ends, which lost 1 base and 0 bases, there was a span of 6 bases. This CDR3 is built from 14 residues. CDR1 and CDR2 from the germline V gene are LGHNA and YNFKEQ.

This clonotype was seen a handful of times. J is TRBJ2-1 and V is TRBV24-1; 12 bases line up with TRBD2. Trimming cost V 5 bases and J 6 bases; bases outside gene matches: 13. The CDR3 has 18 residues. The germline CDR1 and CDR2 sequences are KGHDR and SFDVKD. This chain's CDR3 is CATSALAPSGRAPNEQFF. CDR3 in DNA: TGTGCCACCAGTGCCCTTGCGCCTAGCGGGAGGGCCCCCAATGAGCAGTTCTTC.

This clonotype was found a few times. V is TRBV6-1 and J is TRBJ1-2; D is unresolved. V was cut by 6 bases and J by 6 bases, with 11 bases left in between. Looked up from germline, CDR1 is MNHNS and CDR2 is SASEGT. The CDR3 consists of 12 residues. DNA of the CDR3: TGTGCCAGCAGGAGGGCAGTAGATGGCTACACCTTC. Encoded protein: CASRRAVDGYTF.

A few counts support this clonotype. V is TRBV18 and J is TRBJ1-2; D is unclear. Trimming shortened V by 5 bases and J by 1 base, and 14 bases separated the two germline ends. CDR3 length: 15 amino acids. Germline-derived CDR1 and CDR2 are KGHSH and LQKENI. The CDR3 loop reads CASSSLPGSNYGYTF. CDR3 sequence (DNA): TGTGCCAGCTCATCATTGCCGGGGAGTAACTATGGCTACACCTTC.